This record concerns one T cell receptor beta chain sequence. The antigen remains unidentified. Mismatch with germline at one junction end may stem from a read error. The CDR3 covers 18 residues. Germline V gene sequence: CDR1 MDHEN, CDR2 SYDVKM. Three rounds of nested PCR, following a modified ARM-PCR protocol, produced the TCRbeta library. Each CDR3 protein is one row after TCRdb ran MiXCR on the multiplex PCR reads. The sample has under 140,000 distinct CDR3 sequences; over 70% are singletons. The data were taken from a study of tumor and adjacent non-tumor tissue in lung cancer. Study-level information: Samples averaged roughly 4.2 million productive TCRbeta reads each. Study-level findings and limits: TCR diversity was significantly greater in tumor than normal lung tissue.

RNA was extracted from bulk tissue without any cell sorting. The chain combines TRBV28 with TRBJ2-2, with 12 nucleotides matching TRBD2. Sequenced input: lung tumor tissue. This TCR was recovered from a man between 65 and 85 years old with non-small cell lung cancer. CDR3 loop: CVSSTHSWTSGTTRELFF. Here the CDR3 DNA reads TGTGTCAGTAGTACACATTCGTGGACTAGCGGGACCACCCGGGAGCTGTTTTTT.